The 15 T cell receptor beta chains presented below share a single source sample, sequenced in a study of blood T cells in healthy people across ages. PCR was performed a second time for roughly 6 to 12 cycles using a sample-barcoded 5' primer and a J-beta primer mix. TCRdb redid the calling of the 5' RACE reads with MiXCR, one entry per CDR3 protein. The sample shows around 1.1 million distinct CDR3 sequences, roughly two fifths of them seen only once. The sequenced sample consisted of blood. These receptors all stem from a man between 18 and 29 years old in good health.

In its sample, this clonotype was seen a few times. This chain links TRBV7-8 with TRBJ1-2; D not resolved. Germline V lookup: CDR1 SGHVS, CDR2 FQNEAQ. V was clipped by 4 bases and J by 5 bases, with 14 bases between them. The length of the CDR3 is 14 residues. CDR3 in DNA: TGTGCCAGCAGCTCACTGATAGTGGAGTATGGCTACACCTTC. Protein product: CASSSLIVEYGYTF.

V gene TRBV10-3 combines with J gene TRBJ1-2, with TRBD1 identical over 9 bases. Germline lookup yields CDR1 ENHRY and CDR2 SYGVKD. Unmatched junction bases numbered 12, after V lost 5 bases and J lost 8 bases. The CDR3 length is 15 residues. CDR3 bases: TGTGCCATCAGTCCCATTGGGGGGACAGGGAACGGCTACACCTTC. This translates into CAISPIGGTGNGYTF.

The DNA for the CDR3 is TGTGCCAGCAGCTCACCGTCGGCCACCGGGGAGCTGTTTTTT. Protein: CASSSPSATGELFF. The chain combines TRBV7-3 with TRBJ2-2; D remains unclear. The CDR3 sequence is 14 residues long. Trimming shortened V by 4 bases and J by 4 bases, and 10 bases separated the two germline ends. Looked up from germline, CDR1 is SGHTA and CDR2 is FQGTGA. Combining the CDR3 with reference TRBV7-3 and TRBJ2-2 gives the whole variable domain GAGVSQTPSNKVTEKGKYVELRCDPISGHTALYWYRQSLGQGPEFLIYFQGTGAADDSGLPNDRFFAVRPEGSVSTLKIQRTERGDSAVYLCASSSPSATGELFFGEGSRLTVL.

Only a few counts were recorded for this clonotype. This chain connects TRBV24-1 to TRBJ2-1; tentative D call: TRBD2 (6 bases). Trimming left V 3 bases short and J 2 bases short, with 13 bases between. The CDR3 contains 16 residues. Germline CDR1 reads KGHDR; CDR2 reads SFDVKD. For the CDR3, the DNA is TGTGCCACCAGTGATAGCGGCGGGGTTGCCTACAATGAGCAGTTCTTC. This gives the protein CATSDSGGVAYNEQFF.

The V gene is TRBV13, the J gene TRBJ1-2, with a tentative D call TRBD1 (5 bases). V was shortened by 1 base and J by 3 bases, with 15 bases between the two germline ends. Germline lookup yields CDR1 PRHDT and CDR2 FYEKMQ (reference sequence). The CDR3 has 16 amino acids. The CDR3, as DNA: TGTGCCAGCAGCTTAGCGGCGGGGGAGACATACTATGGCTACACCTTC. Amino acids: CASSLAAGETYYGYTF.

The chain links TRBV6-1 to TRBJ1-2, with D possibly being TRBD1 (5 bases). The V and J ends lost 0 bases and 6 bases respectively, with 14 bases between them. Germline V gene sequence: CDR1 MNHNS, CDR2 SASEGT. The CDR3 runs to 15 residues. CDR3 bases: TGTGCCAGCAGTGAAGCGCTTACGGGGGAAGATGGCTACACCTTC. It is translated as CASSEALTGEDGYTF.

A word on this clonotype: This may be a read error: a much more frequent sequence differs by one nucleotide. The CDR3 coding sequence is TGCAGCGCTAGGCAGCTTTTCCTCTATGGCTACACCTTC. It is translated as CSARQLFLYGYTF. The genes are TRBV29-1 and TRBJ1-2; D gene unclear. The length of the CDR3 is 13 residues. With 7 bases removed from V and 4 bases from J, the gap between germline ends came to 16 bases. From germline, CDR1 is SQVTM and CDR2 ANQGSEA.

The rearrangement joins TRBV4-2 to TRBJ2-5; TRBD1 might be the D (6 bases). CDR3 size: 16 residues. Per germline, CDR1 LGHNA and CDR2 YNFKEQ. V shed 0 bases and J shed 4 bases, with 15 bases lying between them. The CDR3 here is CASSQELGQGLETQYF. CDR3 nucleotide sequence: TGTGCCAGCAGCCAAGAATTGGGACAAGGCCTAGAGACCCAGTACTTC.

The chain carries TRBV24-1 and TRBJ2-2; 7 bases agree with TRBD2. Looked up from germline, CDR1 is KGHDR and CDR2 is SFDVKD. V gave up 10 bases and J gave up 3 bases; unmatched junction bases: 7. The CDR3 runs 14 residues. CDR3 sequence (DNA): TGTGCCACGGAGCCTGCGGGAGACACCGGGGAGCTGTTTTTT. Translation gives CATEPAGDTGELFF.

This clonotype has just one count. This chain joins TRBV3-1 and TRBJ2-2; the match to TRBD1 covers 8 bases. Germline assignment: CDR1 LGHDT and CDR2 YNNKEL (reference sequence). CDR3 length: 14 residues. V was pared by 3 bases and J by 5 bases, with 2 bases of the junction left unmatched. The CDR3 loop reads CASSQTGETGELFF. CDR3 in DNA: TGTGCCAGCAGCCAGACAGGGGAAACCGGGGAGCTGTTTTTT.

This chain links TRBV3-1 with TRBJ2-3; D not certain. Trimming stripped 0 bases from V and 8 bases from J, with 9 bases between. CDR3 size: 13 residues. Germline CDR1 is LGHDT and CDR2 is YNNKEL (reference sequence). The CDR3, as DNA: TGTGCCAGCAGCCAAGATCTTGCGAGTACGCAGTATTTT. It yields the protein CASSQDLASTQYF.

This clonotype was detected a few times. The chain uses TRBV3-1 and TRBJ2-1; a possible D gene is TRBD1 (6 bases). Trimming took off 0 bases at V and 2 bases at J, with 8 bases between the two ends. The CDR3 spans 15 residues. From germline, CDR1 is LGHDT and CDR2 YNNKEL (reference sequence). CDR3 loop: CASSQEGQPYNEQFF. CDR3 bases: TGTGCCAGCAGCCAAGAAGGACAGCCCTACAATGAGCAGTTCTTC.

This chain connects TRBV10-3 to TRBJ2-7; TRBD1 aligns across 8 bases. The trim removed 6 bases at V and 7 bases at J, leaving 14 bases unmatched. Germline CDR1 reads ENHRY; CDR2 reads SYGVKD. This CDR3 has 15 residues. CDR3 residues: CAIRGDRGRANEQYF. The DNA for the CDR3 is TGTGCCATCAGGGGAGACAGGGGACGGGCCAATGAGCAGTACTTC.

This chain links TRBV4-3 with TRBJ2-5; the D call may be TRBD1 or TRBD2 (6 bases each). With 5 bases removed from V and 11 bases from J, the gap between germline ends came to 15 bases. CDR1 is LGHNA, CDR2 YSLEER, per germline. This CDR3 has 12 amino acids. CDR3 residues: CASSSGEDEQYF. The CDR3 DNA follows: TGCGCCAGCAGCTCAGGGGAGGATGAGCAGTACTTC.

This clonotype was picked up a small number of times. This chain links TRBV5-1 with TRBJ1-2, with TRBD1 identical over 7 bases. Per the germline V gene, CDR1 is SGHRS and CDR2 is YFSETQ. With 5 bases clipped from V and 4 bases from J, the junction kept 17 bases outside the gene matches. The CDR3 covers 17 residues. Written as DNA, the CDR3 is TGCGCCAGCAGTAATCGACAGGGCCGCGACGGGGTCTATGGCTACACCTTC. Translating it yields CASSNRQGRDGVYGYTF.